This T cell receptor beta chain stems from a study of blood T cell repertoires in COVID-19. Study context: Donors in the United States, Italy and Spain gave samples during acute or convalescent COVID-19. From T cells, B-cell-depleted T cells, or PBMCs came the material, which was cDNA or gDNA.

Authors' data handling: Scientists estimated how many nucleated cells there were by amplifying reference gene primers. The table came from immunoSEQ multiplex PCR; TCRdb's copy has only in-frame clones and leaves some out. Clone size and V and J calls were adopted from that table, with D and trimming inferred from the DNA. The table records some 60,000 clones, around nine tenths of them present only once. The V gene's germline CDR1 is MNHEY and CDR2 SMNVEV (reference sequence). There are 13 residues in the CDR3. Trimming took off 3 bases at V and 1 base at J, with 7 bases between the two ends. The sequencing input was peripheral blood. The chain carries TRBV27 and TRBJ2-7; the D is unclear. This clonotype was obtained from a human donor with active COVID-19. The donor label of this sample is uncertain. The CDR3: CASSLGPSYEQYF. For the CDR3, the DNA is TGTGCCAGCAGTTTGGGCCCTTCCTACGAGCAGTACTTC.